The rows below give T cell receptor beta chains drawn from one sample of a study of shared clonotypes between healthy human individuals. Clones were read by immunoSEQ multiplex PCR, and TCRdb kept only the in-frame ones, dropping some. The sample contains 600,000 or so clones, roughly 98% of which appear only once. Sequences were obtained from naive CD8+ T cells sorted from blood. The receptor source for this set is a young man in good health. Each CDR3 is given with its conserved first and last residue. D genes are given only for firm matches. The size entry is marked missing in some rows and otherwise reads once, few, many or a size class.

v_gene	d_gene	j_gene	abundance	CDR3nt	CDR3aa
TRBV9	NA	TRBJ2-1	NA	TGTGCCAGCAGCGTTGTCGGGGACTCCCCCAATGAGCAGTTCTTC	CASSVVGDSPNEQFF
TRBV27	TRBD2	TRBJ2-2	once	TGTGCCAGCAGTCTCCACTGGACTAGCGGGAGGATCGGGGAGCTGTTTTTT	CASSLHWTSGRIGELFF
TRBV2	NA	TRBJ2-7	NA	TGTGCCAGCAGCCCGGGACGACTCCGAACCTACGAGCAGTACTTC	CASSPGRLRTYEQYF
TRBV7-9	TRBD2	TRBJ2-5	NA	TGTGCCAGCAGCCCCAGGACTAGCGGACAAGAGACCCAGTACTTC	CASSPRTSGQETQYF
TRBV28	NA	TRBJ1-5	NA	TGTGCCAGCACCCGATTGCGGGGACACAATCAGCCCCAGCATTTT	CASTRLRGHNQPQHF
TRBV11-2	NA	TRBJ2-7	NA	TGTGCCAGCAGCTTAGATCCTTCGGGAGCCTACGAGCAGTACTTC	CASSLDPSGAYEQYF
TRBV9	NA	TRBJ1-3	NA	TGTGCCAGCGGGTCGACCTACTCTGGAAACACCATATATTTT	CASGSTYSGNTIYF
TRBV4-3	NA	TRBJ2-3	NA	TGCGCCAGCAGCCAAGATCTAGGCAGGGAAACAGATACGCAGTATTTT	CASSQDLGRETDTQYF
TRBV15	TRBD1	TRBJ1-2	NA	TGTGCCACCAGCAGAAAGGGACAGTATGGCTACACCTTC	CATSRKGQYGYTF
TRBV9	TRBD1	TRBJ2-6	NA	TGTGCCAGCAGCGGACAGGGCAACGTCCTGACTTTC	CASSGQGNVLTF
TRBV6-5	NA	TRBJ1-2	few	TGTGCCAGCAGTTCCCAGGATAACTATGGCTACACCTTC	CASSSQDNYGYTF
TRBV7-2	NA	TRBJ2-1	NA	TGTGCCAGCAGCCGGGTAGCATCGAGCTCCTACAATGAGCAGTTCTTC	CASSRVASSSYNEQFF
TRBV10-3	TRBD2	TRBJ2-2	NA	TGTGCCATCAGTGGGGGACTAGCGGGAGAGTGGGGAACCGGGGAGCTGTTTTTT	CAISGGLAGEWGTGELFF
TRBV11-2	TRBD1	TRBJ2-4	once	TGTGCCAGCAGCTCCCGGGACAGGGGGCGGGCAGCCAAAAACATTCAGTACTTC	CASSSRDRGRAAKNIQYF
TRBV6-5	NA	TRBJ2-1	NA	TGTGCCAGCAGTTACTCGGTCGGGGGTGAGCAGTTCTTC	CASSYSVGGEQFF
TRBV7-9	TRBD1	TRBJ1-2	NA	TGTGCCAGCAGCCCGGGGGACAGGGTAACCTTGTATGGCTACACCTTC	CASSPGDRVTLYGYTF
TRBV2	TRBD2	TRBJ2-3	NA	TGTGCCAGCAGTGAGGTCAGGGTAGGGACTAGCGGCACAGATACGCAGTATTTT	CASSEVRVGTSGTDTQYF
TRBV9	NA	TRBJ1-1	once	TGTGCCAGCAGCTTCGGCTCTAACACTGAAGCTTTCTTT	CASSFGSNTEAFF
TRBV14	TRBD2	TRBJ2-5	once	TGTGCCAGCAGCCCAGCCTGGGGACTAGCAGGCCGAGACGAAGAGACCCAGTACTTC	CASSPAWGLAGRDEETQYF
TRBV7-9	TRBD1	TRBJ1-5	NA	TGTGCCAGCAGCTCGGGCGCTTGGGGACAGCGCCAGCCCCAGCATTTT	CASSSGAWGQRQPQHF
TRBV11-2	TRBD2	TRBJ2-1	NA	TGTGCCAGCAGCTCCCCGGGCGGCACTAGCGGGAGTCTCGGGCAGTTCTTC	CASSSPGGTSGSLGQFF
TRBV5-4	NA	TRBJ1-1	NA	TGTGCCAGCAGCTTGGCCGCAGGGCTAGCTGAAGCTTTCTTT	CASSLAAGLAEAFF
TRBV6-5	NA	TRBJ2-7	NA	TGTGCCAGCAGTCCGGGCCCATTCTACGAGCAGTACTTC	CASSPGPFYEQYF
TRBV9	TRBD2	TRBJ2-1	NA	TGTGCCAGCAGCGTAGGGAGCGGGAGGCCAAATGAGCAGTTCTTC	CASSVGSGRPNEQFF
TRBV29-1	NA	TRBJ2-7	NA	TGCAGCGTTGAAACAGCCGACCCCTCGTGGGGACCCCTCTACGAGCAGTACTTC	CSVETADPSWGPLYEQYF
TRBV7-2	NA	TRBJ2-7	NA	TGTGCCAGCACGGAGTTTTCAGTCTACGAGCAGTACTTC	CASTEFSVYEQYF
TRBV7-6	NA	TRBJ2-1	NA	TGTGCCAGCAGCCCGATCCAAAGCGGAGAGCAGTTCTTC	CASSPIQSGEQFF
TRBV7-8	NA	TRBJ1-5	NA	TGTGCCAGCAGCTTAGATAGCCGACAGGTTTTTCAGCCCCAGCATTTT	CASSLDSRQVFQPQHF
TRBV15	NA	TRBJ1-1	NA	TGTGCCACCAGCAGAGATCGGGGGATCAACACTGAAGCTTTCTTT	CATSRDRGINTEAFF
TRBV29-1	NA	TRBJ2-2	NA	TGCAGCGTTTTTGGGGTAACGAACACCGGGGAGCTGTTTTTT	CSVFGVTNTGELFF
TRBV5-6	TRBD1	TRBJ2-1	NA	TGTGCCAGCCCGACAGGGAACAATGAGCAGTTCTTC	CASPTGNNEQFF
TRBV4-1	NA	TRBJ2-5	NA	TGCGCCAGCAGCCAGCAAGAGACCCAGTACTTC	CASSQQETQYF
TRBV5-1	NA	TRBJ2-3	NA	TGCGCCAGCAGCTTGGCCCAGGGCCGGGGCACAGATACGCAGTATTTT	CASSLAQGRGTDTQYF
TRBV6-5	NA	TRBJ2-7	NA	TGTGCCAGCAGTTACTCGATGGCGCCCTACGAGCAGTACTTC	CASSYSMAPYEQYF
TRBV11-2	NA	TRBJ2-5	NA	TGTGCCAGCAGCCAACGGAGGGGCCGAGAGACCCAGTACTTC	CASSQRRGRETQYF
TRBV18	NA	TRBJ2-1	NA	TGTGCCAGCTCACCAGAGGGAATCTACAATGAGCAGTTCTTC	CASSPEGIYNEQFF
TRBV15	NA	TRBJ2-5	NA	TGTGCCACCAGCAGAAAGAGACAGGCTGGGGGGGAGACCCAGTACTTC	CATSRKRQAGGETQYF
TRBV27	NA	TRBJ2-1	NA	TGTGCCAGCAGCCCAAGCGGTGACTACCTCTACAATGAGCAGTTCTTC	CASSPSGDYLYNEQFF
TRBV6-5	TRBD2	TRBJ2-7	NA	TGTGCCAGCAGTTACTATACCGGGACTACAACCTACGAGCAGTACTTC	CASSYYTGTTTYEQYF
TRBV13	NA	TRBJ1-5	NA	TGTGCCAGCAGCGCACAGGGAGCTCAGCCCCAGCATTTT	CASSAQGAQPQHF
TRBV7-9	NA	TRBJ2-7	NA	TGTGCCAGCAGCTTGGAGCCTTTCGAGCAGTACTTC	CASSLEPFEQYF
TRBV7-2	TRBD2	TRBJ2-1	NA	TGTGCCAGCAGCTTAGACCTAGCGGGAGGGGAGGGGTACAATGAGCAGTTCTTC	CASSLDLAGGEGYNEQFF